These 10 T cell receptor beta chains were sequenced from one sample in a study of blood T cell repertoires in COVID-19. TCRdb keeps only in-frame clones here, not all; method: immunoSEQ multiplex PCR. This table holds approximately 490,000 clones, approximately 90% found once. The sequencing input was PBMCs or T cells enriched from blood (not recorded which). Every receptor here comes from a woman aged 18-30 years who had recovered from COVID-19.

The chain employs TRBV4-1 and TRBJ1-2; TRBD1 agrees at 8 bases. The CDR3 totals 15 residues. V dropped 5 bases and J dropped 4; count of bases not matched to a gene: 9. Germline lookup yields CDR1 MGHRA and CDR2 YSYEKL. As DNA, the CDR3 is TGCGCCAGCAGCAAAGGACAGGGCTGGATCTATGGCTACACCTTC. Its protein product is CASSKGQGWIYGYTF.

The rearrangement links TRBV6-5 to TRBJ1-6; no clear D gene. Trimming removed 7 bases from V and 5 bases from J, with 15 bases in between. Germline values: CDR1 MNHEY, CDR2 SVGAGI. CDR3 length equals 15 residues. This chain's CDR3 is CASIKETGNNSPLHF. The CDR3 nucleotides read TGTGCCAGCATTAAGGAGACGGGAAATAATTCACCCCTCCACTTT.

The chain joins TRBV12-5 to TRBJ1-1; no reliable D call. The CDR3 totals 12 residues. Deletions cut 6 bases from V and 4 bases from J, with 9 bases between. The V gene's germline CDR1 is LGHNT and CDR2 FRNRAP. CDR3 in amino acids: CASGQGGTEAFF. CDR3 DNA sequence: TGTGCTAGTGGCCAAGGAGGCACTGAAGCTTTCTTT.

The chain couples TRBV21-1 to TRBJ1-3; the DNA was not used to check the table's D call, TRBD1. TRBV21-1 is tagged as a pseudogene. CDR3 length: 15 residues. The CDR3 nucleotides read TGTGCCAGCAGCAAGCTCCCCCAGGGAGGAAACACCATATATTTT. Translated, it gives CASSKLPQGGNTIYF.

This clone was seen only once. The gene calls are TRBV6-6 and TRBJ2-2; D is unresolved. The CDR3 spans 17 residues. Trimming took 7 bases from V and 5 from J, leaving 23 bases between them. Germline V lookup: CDR1 MNHNY, CDR2 SVGAGI (reference sequence). CDR3 region: CASIRTVPWALTGELFF. CDR3 nucleotide sequence: TGTGCCAGCATTCGTACAGTCCCGTGGGCCCTGACCGGGGAGCTGTTTTTT.

CDR3 protein: CASTAQGATEAFF. DNA for the CDR3: TGTGCCTCTACAGCACAGGGGGCCACTGAAGCTTTCTTT. The chain links TRBV2 to TRBJ1-1, with TRBD1 identical over 9 bases. Germline V gene sequence: CDR1 SNHLY, CDR2 FYNNEI. Trimming cost V 11 bases and J 4 bases; bases outside gene matches: 8. The CDR3 contains 13 residues.

J is TRBJ2-3 and V is TRBV3-1 (or the pseudogene TRBV3-2); 14 bases are shared with TRBD2. Looked up from germline, CDR1 is LGHDT and CDR2 is YNNKEL (reference sequence). The CDR3 runs to 17 residues. V was clipped by 9 bases and J by 3 bases; unmatched bases: 11. The CDR3 reads CASTPRLAGGPTDTQYF. DNA for the CDR3: TGTGCCAGTACCCCCCGACTAGCGGGGGGGCCGACAGATACGCAGTATTTT.

This chain connects TRBV9 to TRBJ2-1; possibly TRBD2 for D (6 bases). The CDR3 totals 13 residues. V lost 3 bases and J lost 14, with 18 bases in between. Germline values: CDR1 SGDLS, CDR2 YYNGEE. The CDR3 is CASSGSGTFGEFF. The CDR3 DNA is TGTGCCAGCAGCGGTAGCGGAACCTTTGGGGAGTTCTTC.

The chain is built from TRBV20-1 and TRBJ2-3; no definite D call. Trimming left V 5 bases short and J 3 bases short, with 3 bases between. This CDR3 region has 10 residues. Germline V gene lookup returns CDR1 DFQATT and CDR2 SNEGSKA (reference sequence). Written as DNA, the CDR3 is TGCAGTGCTCCAACAGATACGCAGTATTTT. Amino acids: CSAPTDTQYF.

CDR3 region: CASSPGTGEREQYF. The CDR3, as DNA: TGTGCCAGCTCACCCGGGACAGGGGAACGCGAGCAGTACTTC. The chain links TRBV18 to TRBJ2-7; the match to TRBD1 covers 10 bases. Germline CDR1 reads KGHSH; CDR2 reads LQKENI. CDR3 length equals 14 residues. The V gene end was trimmed by 3 bases and the J gene end by 6 bases; junction bases not matched to a gene: 5.